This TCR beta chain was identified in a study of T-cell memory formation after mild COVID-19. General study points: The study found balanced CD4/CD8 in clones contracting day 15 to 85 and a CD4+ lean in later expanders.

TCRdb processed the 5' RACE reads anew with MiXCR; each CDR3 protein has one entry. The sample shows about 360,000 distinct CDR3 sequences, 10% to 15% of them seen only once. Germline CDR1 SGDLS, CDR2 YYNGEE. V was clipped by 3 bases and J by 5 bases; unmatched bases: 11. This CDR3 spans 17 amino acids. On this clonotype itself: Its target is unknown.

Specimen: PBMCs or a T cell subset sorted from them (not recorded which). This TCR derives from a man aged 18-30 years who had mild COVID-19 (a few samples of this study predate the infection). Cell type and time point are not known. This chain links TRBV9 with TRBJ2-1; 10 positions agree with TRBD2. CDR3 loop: CASSADGSGGLDNEQFF. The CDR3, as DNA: TGTGCCAGCAGCGCGGATGGTAGCGGGGGGTTGGACAATGAGCAGTTCTTC.